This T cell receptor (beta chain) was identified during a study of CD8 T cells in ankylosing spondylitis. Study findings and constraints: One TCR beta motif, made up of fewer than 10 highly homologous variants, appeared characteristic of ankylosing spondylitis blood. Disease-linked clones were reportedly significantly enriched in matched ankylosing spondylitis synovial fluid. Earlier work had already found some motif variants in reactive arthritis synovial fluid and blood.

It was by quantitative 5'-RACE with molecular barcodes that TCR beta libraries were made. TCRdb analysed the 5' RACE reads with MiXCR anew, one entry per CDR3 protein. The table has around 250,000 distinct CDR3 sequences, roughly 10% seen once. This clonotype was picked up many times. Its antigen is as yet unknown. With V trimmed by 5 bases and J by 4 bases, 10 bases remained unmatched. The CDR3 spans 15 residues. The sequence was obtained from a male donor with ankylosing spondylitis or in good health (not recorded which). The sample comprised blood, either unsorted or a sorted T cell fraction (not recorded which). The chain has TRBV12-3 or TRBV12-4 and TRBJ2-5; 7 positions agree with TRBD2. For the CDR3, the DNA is TGTGCCAGCAGTCCCGTCATCGCGGGAGCAGAGACCCAGTACTTC. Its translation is CASSPVIAGAETQYF.